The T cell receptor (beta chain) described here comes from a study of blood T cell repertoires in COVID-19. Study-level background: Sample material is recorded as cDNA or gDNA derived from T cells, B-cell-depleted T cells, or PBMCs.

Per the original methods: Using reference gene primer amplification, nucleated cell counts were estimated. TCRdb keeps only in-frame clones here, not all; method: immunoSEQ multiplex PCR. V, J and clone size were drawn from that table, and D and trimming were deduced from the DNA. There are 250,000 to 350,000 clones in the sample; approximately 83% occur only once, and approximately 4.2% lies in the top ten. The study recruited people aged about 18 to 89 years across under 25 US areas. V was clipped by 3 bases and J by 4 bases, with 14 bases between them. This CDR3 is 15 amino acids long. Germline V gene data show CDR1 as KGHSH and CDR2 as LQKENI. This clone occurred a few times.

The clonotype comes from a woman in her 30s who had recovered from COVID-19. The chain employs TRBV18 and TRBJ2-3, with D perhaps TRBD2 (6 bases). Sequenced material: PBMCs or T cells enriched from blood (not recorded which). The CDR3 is CASSPGGGAADTQYF. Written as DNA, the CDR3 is TGTGCCAGCTCACCCGGCGGCGGGGCTGCAGATACGCAGTATTTT.